Listed below are T cell receptor beta chains from one sample, sequenced in a study of blood T cell repertoires in COVID-19. Sequencing used immunoSEQ multiplex PCR; TCRdb keeps in-frame clones, though not all of them. Among 95,000 to 130,000 clones, 82% were seen once, and the ten largest hold 7.5%. Input material: peripheral blood. Receptor source: a man aged 65 to 85 with active or convalescent COVID-19. Both conserved end residues are part of each CDR3. The D gene is left open where the match is weak. The size entry is marked missing in some rows and otherwise reads once, few, many or a size class.

v_gene	d_gene	len	j_gene	abundance	CDR3nt	CDR3aa
TRBV15	NA	14	TRBJ2-7	NA	TGTGCCACCAGCAGAGATGTCGCGCGAGGCGAGCAGTACTTC	CATSRDVARGEQYF
TRBV5-5	NA	15	TRBJ2-3	few	TGTGCCAGCAGCACGCAGGGGTCTAGCACAGATACGCAGTATTTT	CASSTQGSSTDTQYF
TRBV4-2	TRBD2	18	TRBJ2-7	once	TGTGCCAGCAGCCAAGACCCGGGACTAGCGGGAGGGACCTACGAGCAGTACTTC	CASSQDPGLAGGTYEQYF
TRBV6-2/TRBV6-3	TRBD1	15	TRBJ2-2	NA	TGTGCCAGCAGTTACCGGGACAGAAACACCGGGGAGCTGTTTTTT	CASSYRDRNTGELFF
TRBV9	NA	15	TRBJ1-1	NA	TGTGCCAGCAGCGTAGGGGACAATTTGAACACTGAAGCTTTCTTT	CASSVGDNLNTEAFF
TRBV2	NA	13	TRBJ1-5	once	TGTGCCAGCAGGGCAGCAGAGGAGCAGCCCCAGCATTTT	CASRAAEEQPQHF
TRBV5-1	NA	14	TRBJ2-3	once	TGCGCCAGCAGCTTGGCGGCAGGCGCAGATACGCAGTATTTT	CASSLAAGADTQYF
TRBV28	NA	14	TRBJ2-2	NA	TGTGCCAGCCGGGAAAGAAGGTTCACCGGGGAGCTGTTTTTT	CASRERRFTGELFF
TRBV3-1/TRBV3-2	NA	14	TRBJ1-1	few	TGTGCCAGCAGCCAAGGGGTCCCCAGGACTGAAGCTTTCTTT	CASSQGVPRTEAFF
TRBV18	NA	13	TRBJ1-4	NA	TGTGCCAGCTCACCTAGACAGAATGAAAAACTGTTTTTT	CASSPRQNEKLFF
TRBV15	NA	13	TRBJ1-1	NA	TGTGCCACCAGCGTGGACAGGAACACTGAAGCTTTCTTT	CATSVDRNTEAFF
TRBV2	TRBD1	14	TRBJ2-3	NA	TGTGCCAGCAGTCCAGACAGGGGGCGGGTTACGCAGTATTTT	CASSPDRGRVTQYF
TRBV15	TRBD1	14	TRBJ1-2	NA	TGTGCCACCAGGATCGAAGGACAGGGGGCTCGCTACACCTTC	CATRIEGQGARYTF
TRBV27	TRBD1	16	TRBJ2-2	NA	TGTGCCAGCACCGAAATAGGGACAGGGAACACCGGGGAGCTGTTTTTT	CASTEIGTGNTGELFF
TRBV7-8	TRBD2	14	TRBJ2-5	NA	TGTGCCAGCAGCCTCGGGGGGGCCTATGAGACCCAGTACTTC	CASSLGGAYETQYF
TRBV10-3	TRBD2	19	TRBJ2-3	NA	TGTGCCATCAGTCCCCAAGAGGGACTAGCGGGGCCTCACTGGGATACGCAGTATTTT	CAISPQEGLAGPHWDTQYF
TRBV2	NA	13	TRBJ2-1	NA	TGTGCCAGCAGTGAACCAGGGAACAATGAGCAGTTCTTC	CASSEPGNNEQFF
TRBV5-4	NA	15	TRBJ1-1	once	TGTGCCAGCAGCTTGCAACGGGGAACGGGGACTGAAGCTTTCTTT	CASSLQRGTGTEAFF
TRBV19	NA	16	TRBJ1-2	once	TGTGCCAGTAGTATAGGACAGCCCGCCGATTGGTGGGGCTACACCTTC	CASSIGQPADWWGYTF
TRBV30	TRBD1	11	TRBJ2-3	NA	TGTGCCTGGGACGTAGGGGGCACGCAGTATTTT	CAWDVGGTQYF
TRBV12-3/TRBV12-4	NA	13	TRBJ2-3	NA	TGTGCCAGCAGTTTTTCGGGGGCAGATACGCAGTATTTT	CASSFSGADTQYF
TRBV29-1	TRBD2	16	TRBJ2-2	NA	TGCAGCGTTGAATTACTAGCGGGAGATGGTACCGGGGAGCTGTTTTTT	CSVELLAGDGTGELFF
TRBV19	TRBD1	15	TRBJ2-7	NA	TGTGCCAGTAGCACCGGGACAGCTATGGGCTACGAGCAGTACTTC	CASSTGTAMGYEQYF
TRBV3-1/TRBV3-2	TRBD2	13	TRBJ2-3	NA	TGTGCCAGCAGTGTAGCGGGGGCAGATACGCAGTATTTT	CASSVAGADTQYF
TRBV4-1	TRBD1	14	TRBJ2-4	NA	TGCGCCAGCAGCCTAAGGACAGGGGAAAACATTCAGTACTTC	CASSLRTGENIQYF
TRBV3-1/TRBV3-2	NA	13	TRBJ1-3	NA	TGTGCCAGCAGCCATGGTGGAGTGGACACCATATATTTT	CASSHGGVDTIYF
TRBV29-1	TRBD1	11	TRBJ1-1	NA	TGCAGCGTCCGACAGGGTCCTGAAGCTTTCTTT	CSVRQGPEAFF
TRBV11-3	NA	15	TRBJ2-7	few	TGTGCCAGCAGCCAGATACTCTCTAGAACCTACGAGCAGTACTTC	CASSQILSRTYEQYF
TRBV28	TRBD1	14	TRBJ1-4	NA	TGTGCCAGCAGGAACAGGGGTGCTAATGAAAAACTGTTTTTT	CASRNRGANEKLFF